The clone carrying this TCR beta chain was picked up a small number of times. The same CDR3 is also encoded by other DNA sequences in this sample. The PCR had 60 Vbeta and 13 Jbeta primers. In the original processing: About 88 million unique TCR beta chains, approximately 11 million of them shared, were counted by a later analysis. TCRdb's table, derived via immunoSEQ multiplex PCR, lists solely in-frame clones and lacks some. V, J and clone size are those of that table, while D and trimming were read from the DNA. The sample carries approximately 130,000 clones, 77% recorded once. These data come from a study of cytomegalovirus exposure and HLA in healthy donors. The sample comprised PBMCs. The sequence was collected from a man younger than 35 in good health and CMV-seropositive.

DNA of the CDR3: TGTGCCAGCAGTCCCCAGGGGGGCCCCTACGAGCAGTACTTC. It translates to CASSPQGGPYEQYF. This chain connects TRBV28 to TRBJ2-7; a possible D gene is TRBD1 (7 bases). Trimming shortened V by 5 bases and J by 2 bases, and 13 bases separated the two germline ends. The CDR3 has 14 amino acids. Germline values: CDR1 MDHEN, CDR2 SYDVKM. Complete variable domain (other parts from reference TRBV28 and TRBJ2-7): DVKVTQSSRYLVKRTGEKVFLECVQDMDHENMFWYRQDPGLGLRLIYFSYDVKMKEKGDIPEGYSVSREKKERFSLILESASTNQTSMYLCASSPQGGPYEQYFGPGTRLTVT.